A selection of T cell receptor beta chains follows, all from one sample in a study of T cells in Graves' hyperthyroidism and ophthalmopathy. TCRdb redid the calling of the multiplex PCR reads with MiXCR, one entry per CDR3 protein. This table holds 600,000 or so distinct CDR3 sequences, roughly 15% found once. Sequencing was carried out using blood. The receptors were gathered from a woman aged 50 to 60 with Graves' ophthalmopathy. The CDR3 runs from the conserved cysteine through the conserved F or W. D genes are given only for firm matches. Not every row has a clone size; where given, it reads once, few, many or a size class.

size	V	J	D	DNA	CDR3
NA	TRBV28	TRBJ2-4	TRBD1	TGTGCCAGCAGTCCTGGGGACAGGAGAAACATTCAGTACTTC	CASSPGDRRNIQYF
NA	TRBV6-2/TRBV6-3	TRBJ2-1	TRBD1	TGTGCCAGCAGTTACGGGTCAGGGGGCAATGAGCAGTTCTTC	CASSYGSGGNEQFF
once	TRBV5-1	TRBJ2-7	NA	TGCGCCAGCAGCTTGCGCGGGAACGTCTACGAGCAGTACTTC	CASSLRGNVYEQYF
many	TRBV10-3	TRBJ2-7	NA	TGTGCCATCAGACAGGAGTCCTACGAGCAGTACTTC	CAIRQESYEQYF
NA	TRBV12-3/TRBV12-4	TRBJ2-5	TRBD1	TGTGCCAGCAGCCATGGGACAGGGCGGACGGAGACCCAGTACTTC	CASSHGTGRTETQYF
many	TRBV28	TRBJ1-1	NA	TGTGCCAGCAGTTTAGTAATCAGGATGAACACTGAAGCTTTCTTT	CASSLVIRMNTEAFF
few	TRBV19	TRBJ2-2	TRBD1	TGTGCCAGTAGTACGCTGGGACAGGGGGAGCTGTTTTTT	CASSTLGQGELFF
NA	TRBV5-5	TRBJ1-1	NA	TGTGCCAGCAGCGCACCACTTCAAGACACTGAAGCTTTCTTT	CASSAPLQDTEAFF
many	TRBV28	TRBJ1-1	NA	TGTGCCAGCAGACCAGCTGACGGGGGGTACACTGAAGCTTTCTTT	CASRPADGGYTEAFF
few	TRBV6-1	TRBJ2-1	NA	TGTGCCAGCAGTGTCAGCAGGAATGAGCAGTTCTTC	CASSVSRNEQFF
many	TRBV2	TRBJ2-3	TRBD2	TGTGCCAGCAGTGAAGCGGGGGGTAGCGGGATGACGCAGTATTTT	CASSEAGGSGMTQYF
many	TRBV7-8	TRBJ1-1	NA	TGTGCCAGCAGCCCCGACCACGGTTCGCTGATGAACACTGAAGCTTTCTTT	CASSPDHGSLMNTEAFF
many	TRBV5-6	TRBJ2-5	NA	TGTGCCAGCAGCTCCAGGTTAGCGGTGAGGAGAGAGACCCAGTACTTC	CASSSRLAVRRETQYF
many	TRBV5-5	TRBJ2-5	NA	TGTGCCAGCAGCTTGGTGGAGACAGGCAGCCGGACCCAGTACTTC	CASSLVETGSRTQYF
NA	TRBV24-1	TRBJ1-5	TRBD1	TGTGCCACCAGTGAAGGGACAGGGGATGGCAATCAGCCCCAGCATTTT	CATSEGTGDGNQPQHF
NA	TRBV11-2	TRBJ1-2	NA	TGTGCCAGCAGCGGTTTCCAGGGGAGTGGTGGCTACACCTTC	CASSGFQGSGGYTF
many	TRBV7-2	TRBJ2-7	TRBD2	TGTGCCAGCAGCCTAGCTGGGCTAGCGGGAGCTAGGGAGCAGTACTTC	CASSLAGLAGAREQYF
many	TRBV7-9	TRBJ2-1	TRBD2	TGTGCCAGCAGCTTAATAGTAGGAGCGGGAGGTAATGAGCAGTTCTTC	CASSLIVGAGGNEQFF
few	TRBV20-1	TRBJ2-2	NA	TGCAGTGCTCTGGCTAGCCGAATCACCGGGGAGCTGTTTTTT	CSALASRITGELFF
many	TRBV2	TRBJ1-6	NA	TGTGCCAGCACCTATACGGAGGGCTCACCCCTCCACTTT	CASTYTEGSPLHF
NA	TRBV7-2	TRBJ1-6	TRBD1	TGTGCCAGCAGCTTAGGCGGGTGGACAGGGTTGGCCTATAATTCACCCCTCCACTTT	CASSLGGWTGLAYNSPLHF
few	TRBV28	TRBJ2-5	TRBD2	TGTGCCAGCAGTGGGGCTAGCGGGAGTCTGGAGACCCAGTACTTC	CASSGASGSLETQYF
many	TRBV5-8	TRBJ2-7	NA	TGTGCCAGCAACTCCGCCGGATCTCCTTCCTACGAGCAGTACTTC	CASNSAGSPSYEQYF
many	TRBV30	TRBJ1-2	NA	TGTGCCTTACGGACAGCACCCTATGGCTACACCTTC	CALRTAPYGYTF
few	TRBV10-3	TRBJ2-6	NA	TGTGCCATCAGTGAGTCGGGACACCTCTCTGGGGCCAACGTCCTGACTTTC	CAISESGHLSGANVLTF
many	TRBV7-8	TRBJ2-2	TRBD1	TGTGCCAGCAGCTTACCACCGGGACAGGGACTTACCGGGGAGCTGTTTTTT	CASSLPPGQGLTGELFF
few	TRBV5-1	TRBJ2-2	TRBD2	TGCGCCAGCCGATGGACTAGCGGGAGTGGGAACACCGGGGAGCTGTTTTTT	CASRWTSGSGNTGELFF
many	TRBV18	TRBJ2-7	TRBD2	TGTGCCAGCTCACCTTGGGCGGGAGGGTCCTACGAGCAGTACTTC	CASSPWAGGSYEQYF
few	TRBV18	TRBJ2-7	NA	TGTGCCAGCTCACCGCAGGGTTTTTACGAGCAGTACTTC	CASSPQGFYEQYF
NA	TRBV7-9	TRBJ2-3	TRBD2	TGTGCCAGCAGCGTCTTAGCGGGAGGGCCCTTCGCAGATACGCAGTATTTT	CASSVLAGGPFADTQYF
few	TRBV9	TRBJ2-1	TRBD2	TGTGCCAGCAGCGATATAGCGGGGAGCTCCTACAATGAGCAGTTCTTC	CASSDIAGSSYNEQFF
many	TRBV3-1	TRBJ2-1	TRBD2	TGTGCCAGCAGCCAAGCGGGGGGTCGGGACAATGAGCAGTTCTTC	CASSQAGGRDNEQFF
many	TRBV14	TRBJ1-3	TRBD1	TGTGCCAGCAGCAGATCCGGGACAGGGAAGGCTGGAAACACCATATATTTT	CASSRSGTGKAGNTIYF
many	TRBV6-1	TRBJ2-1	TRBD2	TGTGCCAGCAGAGCCCTAGCGGGAGGGCCTACCTACAATGAGCAGTTCTTC	CASRALAGGPTYNEQFF
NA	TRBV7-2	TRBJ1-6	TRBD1	TGTGCCAGCAGCTGGGACAGGCAGGCTTCACCCCTCCACTTT	CASSWDRQASPLHF
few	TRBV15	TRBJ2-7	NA	TGTGCCACCAGCACCCCGGACGGGGAATTTTACGAGCAGTACTTC	CATSTPDGEFYEQYF
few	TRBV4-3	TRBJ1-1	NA	TGCGCCAGCAGCCAAGATCAGGAGGTCTTGGGCACTGAAGCTTTCTTT	CASSQDQEVLGTEAFF
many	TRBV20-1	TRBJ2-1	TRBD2	TGCAGTGCTAGTAGCGGGAGTTTAAGTGAGCAGTTCTTC	CSASSGSLSEQFF
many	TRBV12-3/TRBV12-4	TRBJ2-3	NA	TGTGCCAGCAGTTTCCCCCGGGGGAGTGGGGGCACAGATACGCAGTATTTT	CASSFPRGSGGTDTQYF
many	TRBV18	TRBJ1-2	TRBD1	TGTGCCAGCTCACTGACAGGGGGCGACAACTATGGCTACACCTTC	CASSLTGGDNYGYTF
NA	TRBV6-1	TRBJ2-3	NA	TGTGCCAGCAGGATGAGGAACACAGATACGCAGTATTTT	CASRMRNTDTQYF
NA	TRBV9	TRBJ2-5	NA	TGTGCCAGCAGTGGCGGGATGGAGACCCAGTACTTC	CASSGGMETQYF
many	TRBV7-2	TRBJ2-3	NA	TGTGCCAGCAGCTTTGAAAGTAGTGGTTTAGATACGCAGTATTTT	CASSFESSGLDTQYF
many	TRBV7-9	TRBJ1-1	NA	TGTGCCAGCAGCTTATTACAGGGAGACACTGAAGCTTTCTTT	CASSLLQGDTEAFF
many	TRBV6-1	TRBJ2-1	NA	TGTGCCAGCAGTTCACAAGCGGAGGGCTACAATGAGCAGTTCTTC	CASSSQAEGYNEQFF
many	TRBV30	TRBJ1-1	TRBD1	TGTGCCTCAGGACAGGGGGTGACTGAAGCTTTCTTT	CASGQGVTEAFF
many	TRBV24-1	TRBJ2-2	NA	TGTGCCACCAGTGATTTGAGCGCTTGGGAGCTGTTTTTT	CATSDLSAWELFF
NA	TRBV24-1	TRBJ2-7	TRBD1	TGTGCCACCGGGGGAAAGGGACAGGGAATCTACGAGCAGTACTTC	CATGGKGQGIYEQYF
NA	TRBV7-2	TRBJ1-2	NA	TGTGCCAGCAGCTTAGCCGGTTGGGGAGATGGCTACACCTTC	CASSLAGWGDGYTF
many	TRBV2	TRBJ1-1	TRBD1	TGTGCCAGCAGTGAATTAGGACAGGGAAACACTGAAGCTTTCTTT	CASSELGQGNTEAFF
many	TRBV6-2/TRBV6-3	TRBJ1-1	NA	TGTGCCAGCAGTTACCCAATTGGACAGTCTCTCTCGGGGAACACTGAAGCTTTCTTT	CASSYPIGQSLSGNTEAFF
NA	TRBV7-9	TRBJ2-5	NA	TGTGCCAGCAGCTTAGCCCCCGTAGAAGAAGAGACCCAGTACTTC	CASSLAPVEEETQYF